A selection of T cell receptor beta chains follows, all from one sample in a study of blood T cell repertoires in COVID-19. The method was immunoSEQ multiplex PCR; TCRdb's version includes in-frame clones alone and lacks a portion of them. The data contain more than 90,000 clones, more than 75% of them singletons. The sequencing input was peripheral blood. These receptors were collected from a man aged 35-49 years with acute or convalescent COVID-19. Each CDR3 is given with its conserved first and last residue. The D gene is left open where the match is weak. Clone size is given for some rows only: seen once, a few or many times, or a class if the clone is expanded.

DNA: TGTGCCAGCAGTTACTCGTACAGGGATAGTAACACCATATATTTT; CDR3: CASSYSYRDSNTIYF; V: TRBV6-5; size: .; length: 15; D: .; J: TRBJ1-3
DNA: TGTGCCAGCAGTTTTGCGCGGTCACCCCTCCACTTT; CDR3: CASSFARSPLHF; V: TRBV12-3/TRBV12-4; size: .; length: 12; D: .; J: TRBJ1-6
DNA: TGTGCCAGCAGCTTAGGACTATTTAGCACAGATACGCAGTATTTT; CDR3: CASSLGLFSTDTQYF; V: TRBV11-2; size: once; length: 15; D: .; J: TRBJ2-3
DNA: TGTGCCAGCAGCTTAACGGGGGGGCAGAGGTCTGAAGCTTTCTTT; CDR3: CASSLTGGQRSEAFF; V: TRBV7-2; size: few; length: 15; D: .; J: TRBJ1-1
DNA: TGTGCCAGCAGCTGGACATCGGCCTATGGCTACACCTTC; CDR3: CASSWTSAYGYTF; V: TRBV3-1/TRBV3-2; size: .; length: 13; D: .; J: TRBJ1-2
DNA: TGCGCCAGCAGCCAAGAAGAAGGGACAGGTTACAATGAGCAGTTCTTC; CDR3: CASSQEEGTGYNEQFF; V: TRBV4-3; size: .; length: 16; D: TRBD1; J: TRBJ2-1
DNA: TGTGCCACCAGCAGCGGCGGGGGAGAGCTTAACTATGGCTACACCTTC; CDR3: CATSSGGGELNYGYTF; V: TRBV15; size: .; length: 16; D: .; J: TRBJ1-2
DNA: TGTGCCAGTAGTATTCAGACTAGCGGGGAAGAGACCCAGTACTTC; CDR3: CASSIQTSGEETQYF; V: TRBV19; size: .; length: 15; D: TRBD2; J: TRBJ2-5
DNA: TGTGCCAGCAAACCGTTCGGGGATCGGGCTGAAGCTTTCTTT; CDR3: CASKPFGDRAEAFF; V: TRBV6-5; size: .; length: 14; D: .; J: TRBJ1-1
DNA: TGTGCCAGCTCCCCCGGGACAGACTCTGGAAACACCATATATTTT; CDR3: CASSPGTDSGNTIYF; V: TRBV18; size: few; length: 15; D: TRBD1; J: TRBJ1-3
DNA: TGTGCCATCAGTGGGGCAGGACAGGGTGTTGGCTCTGGGGCCAACGTCCTGACTTTC; CDR3: CAISGAGQGVGSGANVLTF; V: TRBV10-3; size: medium-sized; length: 19; D: TRBD1; J: TRBJ2-6
DNA: TGTGCCAGCAGTCCACCCTTAGGGGGTGTCGAGCAGTACTTC; CDR3: CASSPPLGGVEQYF; V: TRBV2; size: .; length: 14; D: .; J: TRBJ2-7
DNA: TGTGCCAGCAGCCTGAGGTACCAAGAGACCCAGTACTTC; CDR3: CASSLRYQETQYF; V: TRBV11-3; size: .; length: 13; D: .; J: TRBJ2-5
DNA: TGTGCCATCAGTGTGGGACTATACGAGCAGTACTTC; CDR3: CAISVGLYEQYF; V: TRBV10-3; size: .; length: 12; D: TRBD2; J: TRBJ2-7
DNA: TGCGCCAGCACCAGAGGACAGGGAGGGAGGCAGACCCAGTACTTC; CDR3: CASTRGQGGRQTQYF; V: TRBV5-1; size: once; length: 15; D: .; J: TRBJ2-5
DNA: TGTGCCAGTAGTGCCCGCAACAGTCAGCCCCAGCATTTT; CDR3: CASSARNSQPQHF; V: TRBV19; size: .; length: 13; D: .; J: TRBJ1-5
DNA: TGCGCCAGCAGCTTGGATGGGGGGGTGAACGCTGAAGCTTTCTTT; CDR3: CASSLDGGVNAEAFF; V: TRBV5-1; size: .; length: 15; D: .; J: TRBJ1-1
DNA: TGTGCCAGTAGTCCGGGGACAGTCTTCTATGGCTACACCTTC; CDR3: CASSPGTVFYGYTF; V: TRBV19; size: .; length: 14; D: TRBD1; J: TRBJ1-2